A selection of T cell receptor beta chains follows, all from one sample in a study of T cells in Graves' hyperthyroidism and ophthalmopathy. MiXCR, run by TCRdb on the multiplex PCR reads, gives a single entry per CDR3 protein. The sample lists over 700,000 distinct CDR3 sequences; around a sixth were seen once. The specimen sequenced was blood. The receptors stem from a woman aged 45-59 years with Graves' hyperthyroidism that later progressed to Graves' ophthalmopathy. Each CDR3 is given with its conserved first and last residue. The D gene is left open where the match is weak. Size values are once, few and many counts, or a class for expanded clones, and some rows have none.

V gene	CDR3 length	D gene	J gene	clone size	CDR3 protein	CDR3 DNA
TRBV4-1	17	-	TRBJ2-1	-	CASSRADWMSASNEQFF	TGCGCCAGCAGCCGGGCAGACTGGATGAGCGCCTCCAATGAGCAGTTCTTC
TRBV12-3/TRBV12-4	17	TRBD1	TRBJ2-2	-	CASSSPRTGVGTGELFF	TGTGCCAGCAGTTCTCCAAGGACAGGGGTAGGAACCGGGGAGCTGTTTTTT
TRBV19	15	-	TRBJ1-6	-	CASSIFGVEESPLHF	TGTGCCAGTAGTATATTCGGGGTAGAAGAATCACCCCTCCACTTT
TRBV5-1	15	-	TRBJ2-2	many	CASSWNGPDSGELFF	TGCGCCAGCAGTTGGAACGGGCCTGATTCCGGGGAGCTGTTTTTT
TRBV3-1	14	TRBD1	TRBJ1-2	many	CASSTQTGNYGYTF	TGTGCCAGCAGCACCCAGACAGGGAACTATGGCTACACCTTC
TRBV25-1	15	-	TRBJ1-3	-	CASRIARPSGNTIYF	TGTGCCAGCAGGATCGCCCGCCCCTCTGGAAACACCATATATTTT
TRBV20-1	14	-	TRBJ1-2	-	CSAQLAPDFHGYTF	TGCAGTGCTCAGCTGGCCCCCGACTTCCATGGCTACACCTTC
TRBV20-1	10	TRBD1	TRBJ2-3	many	CVQGTDTQYF	TGCGTACAGGGGACAGATACGCAGTATTTT
TRBV10-3	15	-	TRBJ2-2	few	CAISVIGLNTGELFF	TGTGCCATCAGTGTAATCGGGCTTAACACCGGGGAGCTGTTTTTT
TRBV7-9	17	TRBD1	TRBJ2-1	many	CASSLAGQGEVYNEQFF	TGTGCCAGCAGCTTAGCGGGACAGGGTGAAGTGTACAATGAGCAGTTCTTC
TRBV4-1	15	-	TRBJ2-3	-	CASSQTRGSGDTQYF	TGCGCCAGCAGCCAGACCCGGGGGAGCGGAGATACGCAGTATTTT
TRBV6-2/TRBV6-3	13	-	TRBJ1-2	few	CANILPINYGYTF	TGTGCCAACATCCTACCTATTAACTATGGCTACACCTTC
TRBV7-8	15	TRBD2	TRBJ2-3	-	CASSPLAGGMGTQYF	TGTGCCAGCAGTCCTCTAGCGGGGGGAATGGGTACGCAGTATTTT
TRBV20-1	15	TRBD1	TRBJ2-2	-	CSAGGQGPNTGELFF	TGCAGTGCGGGGGGACAGGGGCCCAACACCGGGGAGCTGTTTTTT
TRBV12-3/TRBV12-4	14	-	TRBJ2-3	many	CASSLPASTDTQYF	TGTGCCAGCAGTTTACCGGCGAGCACAGATACGCAGTATTTT
TRBV19	15	-	TRBJ2-6	-	CASSGRISGANVLTF	TGTGCCAGTAGTGGCAGAATCTCTGGGGCCAACGTCCTGACTTTC
TRBV11-3	15	TRBD1	TRBJ2-2	many	CASSKRTGRTGELFF	TGTGCCAGCAGCAAAAGGACAGGGAGGACCGGGGAGCTGTTTTTT
TRBV7-9	14	-	TRBJ2-7	-	CASSLEGLNYEQYF	TGTGCCAGCAGCTTAGAGGGGCTCAATTACGAGCAGTACTTC
TRBV20-1	14	-	TRBJ2-7	many	CSARGRDWSYEQYF	TGCAGTGCTAGAGGGCGGGACTGGTCCTACGAGCAGTACTTC
TRBV5-8	17	TRBD1	TRBJ1-1	-	CASSLYFGGTENTEAFF	TGTGCCAGCAGCTTGTATTTTGGAGGGACAGAGAACACTGAAGCTTTCTTT
TRBV5-6	15	TRBD1	TRBJ1-1	few	CASSHTGQGGTEAFF	TGTGCCAGCAGCCACACGGGACAGGGGGGCACTGAAGCTTTCTTT
TRBV12-3/TRBV12-4	13	-	TRBJ1-1	many	CASSLYENTEAFF	TGTGCCAGCAGTTTATATGAGAACACTGAAGCTTTCTTT
TRBV19	13	-	TRBJ1-1	-	CASSISADTEAFF	TGTGCCAGTAGTATCTCAGCGGACACTGAAGCTTTCTTT
TRBV2	12	-	TRBJ1-2	-	CASNPYRTGYTF	TGTGCCAGCAATCCGTACAGGACTGGCTACACCTTC
TRBV6-4	12	-	TRBJ1-1	few	CASSYNGGEAFF	TGTGCCAGCAGTTATAACGGAGGTGAAGCTTTCTTT
TRBV18	13	-	TRBJ2-5	-	CASSPKSGETQYF	TGTGCCAGCTCACCCAAGAGCGGGGAGACCCAGTACTTC
TRBV24-1	14	-	TRBJ1-5	-	CATSEGGRNQPQHF	TGTGCCACCAGTGAAGGGGGTCGCAATCAGCCCCAGCATTTT
TRBV12-3/TRBV12-4	15	TRBD2	TRBJ2-3	-	CASSLEGLPTDTQYF	TGTGCCAGCAGTTTAGAGGGACTACCGACAGATACGCAGTATTTT
TRBV9	13	-	TRBJ1-2	many	CASSDTRDYGYTF	TGTGCCAGCAGCGACACAAGAGACTATGGCTACACCTTC
TRBV19	14	TRBD1	TRBJ1-4	-	CASSADRGSEKLFF	TGTGCCAGTAGTGCGGACAGGGGGAGTGAAAAACTGTTTTTT
TRBV20-1	12	-	TRBJ1-5	few	CSARPRGQPQHF	TGCAGTGCTAGACCCAGGGGACAGCCCCAGCATTTT
TRBV9	17	-	TRBJ1-2	few	CASSVDGSSRVHYGYTF	TGTGCCAGCAGCGTAGATGGATCGTCCAGGGTTCACTATGGCTACACCTTC
TRBV10-3	15	TRBD1	TRBJ2-7	many	CAISAGTGGSYEQYF	TGTGCCATCAGTGCCGGGACAGGCGGCTCCTACGAGCAGTACTTC
TRBV20-1	13	-	TRBJ1-3	-	CSASISPGNTIYF	TGCAGTGCTAGCATTTCCCCTGGAAACACCATATATTTT
TRBV14	14	-	TRBJ1-2	few	CASSQVPGAYGYTF	TGTGCCAGCAGCCAAGTCCCAGGAGCGTATGGCTACACCTTC
TRBV12-3/TRBV12-4	15	-	TRBJ1-6	many	CASSRTGSYNSPLHF	TGTGCCAGCAGTCGAACAGGCTCCTATAATTCACCCCTCCACTTT
TRBV6-1	16	-	TRBJ2-1	-	CASSPGVGGAYNEQFF	TGTGCCAGCAGTCCCGGAGTCGGGGGCGCCTATAATGAGCAGTTCTTC
TRBV27	15	-	TRBJ2-5	many	CASSASTGYDETQYF	TGTGCCAGCAGTGCGTCGACAGGCTACGATGAGACCCAGTACTTC
TRBV30	13	TRBD1	TRBJ1-4	few	CAWGTGRIEKLFF	TGTGCCTGGGGGACAGGGCGTATAGAAAAACTGTTTTTT
TRBV20-1	14	TRBD1	TRBJ2-5	few	CSVPGQGYQETQYF	TGCAGTGTCCCGGGACAGGGGTACCAAGAGACCCAGTACTTC
TRBV6-1	16	-	TRBJ1-1	-	CASSERRSSMNTEAFF	TGTGCCAGCAGTGAACGGAGAAGTTCCATGAACACTGAAGCTTTCTTT
TRBV29-1	18	TRBD2	TRBJ2-3	once	CSVSPRGTSGGQADTQYF	TGCAGCGTTTCCCCCCGGGGGACTAGCGGGGGGCAGGCAGATACGCAGTATTTT